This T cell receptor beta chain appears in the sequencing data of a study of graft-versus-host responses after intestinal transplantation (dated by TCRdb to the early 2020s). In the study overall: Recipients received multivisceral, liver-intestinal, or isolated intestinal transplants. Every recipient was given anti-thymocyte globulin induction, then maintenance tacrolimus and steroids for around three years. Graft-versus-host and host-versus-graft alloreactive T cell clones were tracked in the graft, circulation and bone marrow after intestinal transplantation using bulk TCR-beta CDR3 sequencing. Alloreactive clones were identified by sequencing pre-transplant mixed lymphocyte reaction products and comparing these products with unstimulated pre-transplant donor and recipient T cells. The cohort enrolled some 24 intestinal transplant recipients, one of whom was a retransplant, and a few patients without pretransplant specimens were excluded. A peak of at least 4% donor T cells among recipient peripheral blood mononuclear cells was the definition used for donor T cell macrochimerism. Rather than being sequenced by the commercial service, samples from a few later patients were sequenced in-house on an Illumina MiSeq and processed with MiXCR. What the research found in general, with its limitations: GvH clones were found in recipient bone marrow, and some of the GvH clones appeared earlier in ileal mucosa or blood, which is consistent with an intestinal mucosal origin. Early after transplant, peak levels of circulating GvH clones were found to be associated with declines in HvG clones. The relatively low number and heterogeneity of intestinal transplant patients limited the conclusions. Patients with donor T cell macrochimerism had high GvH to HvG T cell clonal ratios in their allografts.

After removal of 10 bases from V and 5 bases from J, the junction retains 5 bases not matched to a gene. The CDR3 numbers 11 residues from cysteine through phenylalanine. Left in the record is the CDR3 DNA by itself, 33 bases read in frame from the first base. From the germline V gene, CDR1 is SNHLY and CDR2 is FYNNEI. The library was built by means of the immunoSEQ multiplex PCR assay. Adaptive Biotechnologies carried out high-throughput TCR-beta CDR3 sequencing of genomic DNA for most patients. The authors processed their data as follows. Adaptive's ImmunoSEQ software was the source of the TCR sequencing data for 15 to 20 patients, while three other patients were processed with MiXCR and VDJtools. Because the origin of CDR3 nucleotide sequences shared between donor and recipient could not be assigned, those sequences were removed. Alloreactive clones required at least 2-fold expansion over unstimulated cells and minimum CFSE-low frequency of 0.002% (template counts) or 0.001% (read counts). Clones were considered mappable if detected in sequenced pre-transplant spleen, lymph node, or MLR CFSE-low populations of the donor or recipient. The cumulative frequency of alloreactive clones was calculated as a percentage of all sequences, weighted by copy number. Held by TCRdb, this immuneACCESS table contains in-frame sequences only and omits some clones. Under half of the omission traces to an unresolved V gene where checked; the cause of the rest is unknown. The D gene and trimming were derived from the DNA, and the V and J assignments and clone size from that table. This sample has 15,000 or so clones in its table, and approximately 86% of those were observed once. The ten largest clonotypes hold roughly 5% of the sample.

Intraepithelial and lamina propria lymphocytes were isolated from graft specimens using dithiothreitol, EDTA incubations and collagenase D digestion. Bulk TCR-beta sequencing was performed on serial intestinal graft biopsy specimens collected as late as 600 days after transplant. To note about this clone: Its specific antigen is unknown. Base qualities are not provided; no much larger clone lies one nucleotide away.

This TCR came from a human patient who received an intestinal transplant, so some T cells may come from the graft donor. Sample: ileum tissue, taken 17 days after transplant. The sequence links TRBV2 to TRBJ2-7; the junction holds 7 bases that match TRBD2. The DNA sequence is TGTGCCATCCTACTAGCGCACGAGCAGTACTTC. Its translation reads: CAILLAHEQYF.